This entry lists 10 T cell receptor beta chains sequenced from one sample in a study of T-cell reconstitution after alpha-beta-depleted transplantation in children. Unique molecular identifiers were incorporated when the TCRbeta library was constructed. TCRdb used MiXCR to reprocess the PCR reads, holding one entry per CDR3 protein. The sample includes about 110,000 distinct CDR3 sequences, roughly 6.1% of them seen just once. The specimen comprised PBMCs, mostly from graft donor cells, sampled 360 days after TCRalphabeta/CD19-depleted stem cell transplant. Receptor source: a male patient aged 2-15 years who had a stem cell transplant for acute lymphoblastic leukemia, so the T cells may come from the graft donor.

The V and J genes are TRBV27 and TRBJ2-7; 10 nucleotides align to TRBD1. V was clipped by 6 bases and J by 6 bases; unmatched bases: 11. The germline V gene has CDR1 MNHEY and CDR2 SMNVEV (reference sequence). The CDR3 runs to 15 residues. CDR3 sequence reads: CASRPLGTGVGEQYF. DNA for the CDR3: TGTGCCAGCAGACCCCTCGGGACAGGGGTAGGCGAGCAGTACTTC.

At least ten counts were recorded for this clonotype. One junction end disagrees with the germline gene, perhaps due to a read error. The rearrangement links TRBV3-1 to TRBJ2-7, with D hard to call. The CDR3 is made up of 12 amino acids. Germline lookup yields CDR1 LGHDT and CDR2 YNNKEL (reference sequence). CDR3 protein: CASSSLQQRIFF. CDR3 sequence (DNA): TGTGCCAGCTCTTCCTTACAGCAAAGAATATTCTTC.

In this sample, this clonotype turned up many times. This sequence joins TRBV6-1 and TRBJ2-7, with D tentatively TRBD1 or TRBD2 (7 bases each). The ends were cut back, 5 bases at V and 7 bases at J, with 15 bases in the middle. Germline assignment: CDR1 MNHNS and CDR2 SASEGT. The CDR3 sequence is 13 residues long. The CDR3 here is CASSTTGREEQYF. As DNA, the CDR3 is TGTGCCAGCAGTACGACAGGGAGGGAGGAGCAGTACTTC.

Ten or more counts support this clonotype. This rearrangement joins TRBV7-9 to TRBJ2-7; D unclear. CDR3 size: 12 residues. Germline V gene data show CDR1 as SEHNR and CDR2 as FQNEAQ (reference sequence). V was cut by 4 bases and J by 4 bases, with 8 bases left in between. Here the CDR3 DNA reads TGTGCCAGCAGCTCCCTTCTTTACGAGCAGTACTTC. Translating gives CASSSLLYEQYF.

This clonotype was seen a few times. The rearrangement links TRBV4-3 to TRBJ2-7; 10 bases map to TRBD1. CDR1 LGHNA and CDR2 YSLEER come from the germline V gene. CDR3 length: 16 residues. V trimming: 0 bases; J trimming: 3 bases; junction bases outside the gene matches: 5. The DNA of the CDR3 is TGCGCCAGCAGCCAAGATCCCGGGACAGGGGACTACGAGCAGTACTTC. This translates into CASSQDPGTGDYEQYF.

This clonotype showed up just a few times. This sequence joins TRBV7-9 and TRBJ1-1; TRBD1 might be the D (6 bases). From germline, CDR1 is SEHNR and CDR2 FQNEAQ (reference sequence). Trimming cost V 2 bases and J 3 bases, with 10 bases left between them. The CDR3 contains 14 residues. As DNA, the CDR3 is TGTGCCAGCAGCTTATACAGGGAGGACACTGAAGCTTTCTTT. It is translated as CASSLYREDTEAFF.

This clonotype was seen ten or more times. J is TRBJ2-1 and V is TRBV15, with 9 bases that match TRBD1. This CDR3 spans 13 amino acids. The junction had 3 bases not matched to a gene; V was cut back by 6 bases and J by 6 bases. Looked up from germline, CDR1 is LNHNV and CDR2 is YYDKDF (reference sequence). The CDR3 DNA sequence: TGTGCCACCAGTGTGGGACAGGGCAATGAGCAGTTCTTC. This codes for CATSVGQGNEQFF.

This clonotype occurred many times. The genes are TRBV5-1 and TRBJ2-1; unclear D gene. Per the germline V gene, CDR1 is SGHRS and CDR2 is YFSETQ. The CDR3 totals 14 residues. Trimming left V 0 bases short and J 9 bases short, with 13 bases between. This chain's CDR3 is CASSLGLRPGEQFF. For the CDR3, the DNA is TGCGCCAGCAGCTTGGGCCTCCGACCGGGTGAGCAGTTCTTC.

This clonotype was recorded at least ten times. CDR3: CASGTVFYEQYF. The CDR3 DNA follows: TGTGCCAGCGGGACAGTATTCTACGAGCAGTACTTC. The V gene is TRBV6-2 or TRBV6-3, the J gene TRBJ2-7; TRBD1 matches at 7 bases. Germline CDR1 and CDR2: MNHEY and SVGEGT. Trimming took 8 bases from V and 3 from J; bases not matched to a gene: 4. CDR3 length equals 12 residues.

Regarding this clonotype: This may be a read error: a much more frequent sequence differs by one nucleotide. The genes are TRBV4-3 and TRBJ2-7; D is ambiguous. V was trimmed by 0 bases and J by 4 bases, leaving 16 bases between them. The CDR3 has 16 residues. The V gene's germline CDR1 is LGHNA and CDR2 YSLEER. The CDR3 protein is CASSQEKGVGRYEQYF. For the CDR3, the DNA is TGCGCCAGCAGCCAAGAGAAAGGAGTAGGGCGGTACGAGCAGTACTTC.